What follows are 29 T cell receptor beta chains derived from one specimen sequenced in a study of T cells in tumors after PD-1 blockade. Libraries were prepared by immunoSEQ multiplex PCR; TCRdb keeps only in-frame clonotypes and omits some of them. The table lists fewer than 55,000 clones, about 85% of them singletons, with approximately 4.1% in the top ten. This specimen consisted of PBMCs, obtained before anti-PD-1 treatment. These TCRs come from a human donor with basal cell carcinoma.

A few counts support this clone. In DNA form, the CDR3 reads TGTGCCAGCAGCCATCCGGGGATGAACACTGAAGCTTTCTTT. Amino acid sequence: CASSHPGMNTEAFF. This sequence joins TRBV3-1 (or the pseudogene TRBV3-2) and TRBJ1-1; D uncertain. Trimming removed 3 bases at V and 0 bases at J, with 8 bases between. The CDR3 contains 14 residues. Germline V CDR1 and CDR2: LGHDT, YNNKEL (reference sequence).

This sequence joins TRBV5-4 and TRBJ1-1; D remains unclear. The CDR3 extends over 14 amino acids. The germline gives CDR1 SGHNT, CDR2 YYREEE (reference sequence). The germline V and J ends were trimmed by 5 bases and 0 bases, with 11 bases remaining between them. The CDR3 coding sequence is TGTGCCAGCAGTTCGGTGACGTTGAACACTGAAGCTTTCTTT. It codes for CASSSVTLNTEAFF.

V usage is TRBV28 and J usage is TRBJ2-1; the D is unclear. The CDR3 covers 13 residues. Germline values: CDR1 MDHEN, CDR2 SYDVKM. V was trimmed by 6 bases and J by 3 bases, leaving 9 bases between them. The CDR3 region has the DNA TGTGCCAGCAGACCTCCCAGCTACAATGAGCAGTTCTTC. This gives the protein CASRPPSYNEQFF.

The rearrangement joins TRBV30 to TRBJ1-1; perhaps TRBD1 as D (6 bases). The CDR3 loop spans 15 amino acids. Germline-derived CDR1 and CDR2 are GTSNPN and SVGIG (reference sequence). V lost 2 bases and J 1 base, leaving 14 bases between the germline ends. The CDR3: CAWSLRGVGNTEAFF. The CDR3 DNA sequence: TGTGCCTGGAGTCTCAGGGGCGTCGGGAACACTGAAGCTTTCTTT.

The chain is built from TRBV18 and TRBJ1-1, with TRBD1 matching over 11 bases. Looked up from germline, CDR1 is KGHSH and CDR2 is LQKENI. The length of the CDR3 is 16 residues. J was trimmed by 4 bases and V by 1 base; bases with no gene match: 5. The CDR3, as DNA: TGTGCCAGCTCACCACAAGGGGACAGGGGGATCACTGAAGCTTTCTTT. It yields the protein CASSPQGDRGITEAFF. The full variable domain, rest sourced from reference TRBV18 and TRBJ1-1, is NAGVMQNPRHLVRRRGQEARLRCSPMKGHSHVYWYRQLPEEGLKFMVYLQKENIIDESGMPKERFSAEFPKEGPSILRIQQVVRGDSAAYFCASSPQGDRGITEAFFGQGTRLTVV.

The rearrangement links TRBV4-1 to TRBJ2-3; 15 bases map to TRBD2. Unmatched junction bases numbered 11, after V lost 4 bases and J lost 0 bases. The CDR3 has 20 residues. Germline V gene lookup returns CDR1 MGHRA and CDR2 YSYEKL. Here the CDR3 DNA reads TGCGCCAGCAGCCTTCGGCCGGGACTAGCGGGGGGCACTAGCACAGATACGCAGTATTTT. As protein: CASSLRPGLAGGTSTDTQYF.

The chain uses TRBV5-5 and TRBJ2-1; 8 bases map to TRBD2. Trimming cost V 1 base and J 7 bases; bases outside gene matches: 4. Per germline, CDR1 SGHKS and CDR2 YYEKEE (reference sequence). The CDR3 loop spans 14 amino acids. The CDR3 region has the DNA TGTGCCAGCAGCTTGCTCGGGGGGGTGAATGAGCAGTTCTTC. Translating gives CASSLLGGVNEQFF. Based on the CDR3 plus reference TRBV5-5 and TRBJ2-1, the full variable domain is DAGVTQSPTHLIKTRGQQVTLRCSPISGHKSVSWYQQVLGQGPQFIFQYYEKEERGRGNFPDRFSARQFPNYSSELNVNALLLGDSALYLCASSLLGGVNEQFFGPGTRLTVL.

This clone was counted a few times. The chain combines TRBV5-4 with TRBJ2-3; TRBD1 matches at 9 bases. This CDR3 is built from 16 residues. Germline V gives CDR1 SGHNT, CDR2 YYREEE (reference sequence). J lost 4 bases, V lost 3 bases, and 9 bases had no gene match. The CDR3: CASSSTGTGNADTQYF. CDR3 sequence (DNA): TGTGCCAGCAGCTCAACCGGGACAGGGAATGCAGATACGCAGTATTTT.

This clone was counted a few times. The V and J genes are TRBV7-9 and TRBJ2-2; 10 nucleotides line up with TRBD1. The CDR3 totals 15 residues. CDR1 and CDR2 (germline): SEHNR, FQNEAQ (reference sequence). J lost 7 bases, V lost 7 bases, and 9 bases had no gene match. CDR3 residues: CASNSGTGVGGELFF. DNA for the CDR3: TGTGCCAGCAACTCAGGGACAGGGGTTGGCGGGGAGCTGTTTTTT.

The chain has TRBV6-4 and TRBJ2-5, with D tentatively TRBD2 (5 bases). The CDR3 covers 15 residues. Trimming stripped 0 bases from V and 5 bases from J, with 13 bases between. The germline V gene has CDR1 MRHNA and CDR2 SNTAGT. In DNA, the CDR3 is TGTGCCAGCAGTGACTCGGACCCGAGGGTGGAGACCCAGTACTTC. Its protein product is CASSDSDPRVETQYF.

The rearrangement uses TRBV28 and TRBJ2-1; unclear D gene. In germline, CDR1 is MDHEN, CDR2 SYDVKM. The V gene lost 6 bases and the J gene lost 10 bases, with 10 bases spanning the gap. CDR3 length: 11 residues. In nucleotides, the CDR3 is TGTGCCAGCAGCCCCGGAAGGGAGCAGTTCTTC. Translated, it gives CASSPGREQFF.

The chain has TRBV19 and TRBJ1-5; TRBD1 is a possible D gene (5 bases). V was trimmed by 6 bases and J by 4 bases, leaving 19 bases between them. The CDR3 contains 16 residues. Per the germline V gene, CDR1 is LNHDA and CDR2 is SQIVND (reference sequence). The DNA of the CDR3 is TGTGCCAGTAGCCTAGAGGGGATAGGTGGGAATCAGCCCCAGCATTTT. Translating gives CASSLEGIGGNQPQHF.

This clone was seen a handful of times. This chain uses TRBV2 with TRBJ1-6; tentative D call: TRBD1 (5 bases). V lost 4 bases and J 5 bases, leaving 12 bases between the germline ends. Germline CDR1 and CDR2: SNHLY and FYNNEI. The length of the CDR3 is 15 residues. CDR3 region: CASSGEGRNNSPLHF. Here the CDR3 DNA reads TGTGCCAGCAGTGGGGAGGGGCGAAATAATTCACCCCTCCACTTT.

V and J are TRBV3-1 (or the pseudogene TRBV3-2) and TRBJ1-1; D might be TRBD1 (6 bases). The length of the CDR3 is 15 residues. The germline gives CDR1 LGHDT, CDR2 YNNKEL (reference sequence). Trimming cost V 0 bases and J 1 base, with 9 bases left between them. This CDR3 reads CASSQEGQRNTEAFF. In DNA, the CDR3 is TGTGCCAGCAGCCAAGAAGGACAGAGGAACACTGAAGCTTTCTTT.

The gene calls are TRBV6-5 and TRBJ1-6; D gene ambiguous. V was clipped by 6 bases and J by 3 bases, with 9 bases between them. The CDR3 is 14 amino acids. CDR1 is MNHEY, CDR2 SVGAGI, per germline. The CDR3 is CASSAPIYNSPLHF. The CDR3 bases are TGTGCCAGCAGCGCTCCGATCTATAATTCACCCCTCCACTTT.

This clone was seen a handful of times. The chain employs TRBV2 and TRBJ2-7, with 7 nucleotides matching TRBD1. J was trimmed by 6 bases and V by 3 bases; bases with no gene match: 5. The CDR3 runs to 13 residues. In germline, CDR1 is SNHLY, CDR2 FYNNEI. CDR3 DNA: TGTGCCAGCAGTGACCTCCGGGACAGCGAGCAGTACTTC. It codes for CASSDLRDSEQYF.

This CDR3 is CASSLKARNIQYF. DNA of the CDR3: TGTGCCAGCAGCTTAAAAGCCAGGAACATTCAGTACTTC. The chain has TRBV7-6 and TRBJ2-4; D is undetermined. The CDR3 loop spans 13 amino acids. The ends were cut back, 2 bases at V and 7 bases at J, with 9 bases in the middle. Germline V gene lookup returns CDR1 SGHVS and CDR2 FNYEAQ. The full variable domain, with the rest looked up from reference TRBV7-6 and TRBJ2-4, is GAGVSQSPRYKVTKRGQDVALRCDPISGHVSLYWYRQALGQGPEFLTYFNYEAQQDKSGLPNDRFSAERPEGSISTLTIQRTEQRDSAMYRCASSLKARNIQYFGAGTRLSVL.

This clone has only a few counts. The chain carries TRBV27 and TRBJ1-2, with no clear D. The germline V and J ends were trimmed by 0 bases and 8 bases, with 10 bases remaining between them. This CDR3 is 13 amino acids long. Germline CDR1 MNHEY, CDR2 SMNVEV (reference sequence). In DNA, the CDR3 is TGTGCCAGCAGTTTATCTTCCGGAGGAGGCTACACCTTC. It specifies CASSLSSGGGYTF.

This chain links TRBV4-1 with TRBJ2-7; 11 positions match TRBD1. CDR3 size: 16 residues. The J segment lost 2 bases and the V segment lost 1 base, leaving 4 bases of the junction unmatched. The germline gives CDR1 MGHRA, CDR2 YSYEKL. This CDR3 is CASSQGPDRGPYEQYF. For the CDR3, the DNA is TGCGCCAGCAGCCAAGGCCCGGACAGGGGGCCCTACGAGCAGTACTTC.

The CDR3 protein is CASSQDVTSNQPQHF. The CDR3 DNA reads TGTGCCAGCAGCCAAGATGTTACCTCCAATCAGCCCCAGCATTTT. V is TRBV4-2 and J is TRBJ1-5; no clear D gene. The germline CDR1 and CDR2 sequences are LGHNA and YNFKEQ. V was cut by 0 bases and J by 3 bases, with 9 bases left in between. This CDR3 region has 15 residues.

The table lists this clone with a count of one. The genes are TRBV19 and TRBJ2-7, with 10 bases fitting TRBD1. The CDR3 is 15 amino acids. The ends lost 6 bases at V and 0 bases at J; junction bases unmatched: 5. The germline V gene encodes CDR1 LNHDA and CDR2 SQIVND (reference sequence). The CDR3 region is CASRGDRGHSYEQYF. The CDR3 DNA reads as TGTGCCAGTAGAGGCGACAGGGGGCACTCCTACGAGCAGTACTTC.

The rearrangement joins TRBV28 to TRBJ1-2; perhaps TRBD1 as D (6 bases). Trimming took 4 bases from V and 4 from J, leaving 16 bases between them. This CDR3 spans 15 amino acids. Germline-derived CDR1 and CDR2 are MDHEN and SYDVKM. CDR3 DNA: TGTGCCAGCAGTTCACAGGGTGGGGGCTCCTATGGCTACACCTTC. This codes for CASSSQGGGSYGYTF.

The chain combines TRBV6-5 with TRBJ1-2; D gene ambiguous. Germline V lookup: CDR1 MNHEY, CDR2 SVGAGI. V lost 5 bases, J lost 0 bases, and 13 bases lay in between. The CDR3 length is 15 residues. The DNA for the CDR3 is TGTGCCAGCAGTCTATCTGCCCCCTCTAACTATGGCTACACCTTC. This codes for CASSLSAPSNYGYTF.

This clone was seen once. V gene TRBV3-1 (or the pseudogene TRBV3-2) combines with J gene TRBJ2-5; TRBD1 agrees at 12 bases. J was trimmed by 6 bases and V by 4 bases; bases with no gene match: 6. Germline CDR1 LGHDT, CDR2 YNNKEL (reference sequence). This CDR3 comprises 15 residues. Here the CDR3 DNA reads TGTGCCAGCAGCCCCCGGGACAGGGGGCGGAAGACCCAGTACTTC. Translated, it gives CASSPRDRGRKTQYF.

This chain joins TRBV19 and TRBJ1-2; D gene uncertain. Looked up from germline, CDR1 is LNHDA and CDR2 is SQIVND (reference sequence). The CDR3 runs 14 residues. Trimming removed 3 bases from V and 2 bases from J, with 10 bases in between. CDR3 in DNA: TGTGCCAGTAGTATCTTTGAAGGGAACTATGGCTACACCTTC. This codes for CASSIFEGNYGYTF. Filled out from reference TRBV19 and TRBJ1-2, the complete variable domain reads DGGITQSPKYLFRKEGQNVTLSCEQNLNHDAMYWYRQDPGQGLRLIYYSQIVNDFQKGDIAEGYSVSREKKESFPLTVTSAQKNPTAFYLCASSIFEGNYGYTFGSGTRLTVV.

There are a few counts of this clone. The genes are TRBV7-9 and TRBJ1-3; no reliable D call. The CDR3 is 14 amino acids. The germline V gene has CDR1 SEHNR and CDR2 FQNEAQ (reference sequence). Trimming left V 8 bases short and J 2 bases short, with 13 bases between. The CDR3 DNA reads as TGTGCCAGCGGTAGTATAGAGGCTGGAAACACCATATATTTT. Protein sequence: CASGSIEAGNTIYF.

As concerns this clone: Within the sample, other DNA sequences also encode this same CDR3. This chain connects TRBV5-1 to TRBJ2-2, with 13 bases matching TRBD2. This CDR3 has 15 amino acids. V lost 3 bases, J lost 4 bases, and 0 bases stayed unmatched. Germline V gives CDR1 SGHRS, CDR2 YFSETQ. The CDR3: CASSWTSGGTGELFF. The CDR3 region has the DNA TGCGCCAGCAGCTGGACTAGCGGGGGCACCGGGGAGCTGTTTTTT.

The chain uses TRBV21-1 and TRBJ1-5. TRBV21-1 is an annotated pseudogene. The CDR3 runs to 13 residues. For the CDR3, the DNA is TGTGCCAGCAGCAAAGCGCCTAGTCAGCCCCAGCATTTT. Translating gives CASSKAPSQPQHF.

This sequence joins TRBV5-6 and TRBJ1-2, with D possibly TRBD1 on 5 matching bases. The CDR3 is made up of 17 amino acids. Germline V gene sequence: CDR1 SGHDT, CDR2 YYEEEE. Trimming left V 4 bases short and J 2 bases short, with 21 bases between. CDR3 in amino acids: CASSPQHLLQENYGYTF. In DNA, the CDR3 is TGTGCCAGCAGCCCCCAACATCTCCTACAGGAGAACTATGGCTACACCTTC.